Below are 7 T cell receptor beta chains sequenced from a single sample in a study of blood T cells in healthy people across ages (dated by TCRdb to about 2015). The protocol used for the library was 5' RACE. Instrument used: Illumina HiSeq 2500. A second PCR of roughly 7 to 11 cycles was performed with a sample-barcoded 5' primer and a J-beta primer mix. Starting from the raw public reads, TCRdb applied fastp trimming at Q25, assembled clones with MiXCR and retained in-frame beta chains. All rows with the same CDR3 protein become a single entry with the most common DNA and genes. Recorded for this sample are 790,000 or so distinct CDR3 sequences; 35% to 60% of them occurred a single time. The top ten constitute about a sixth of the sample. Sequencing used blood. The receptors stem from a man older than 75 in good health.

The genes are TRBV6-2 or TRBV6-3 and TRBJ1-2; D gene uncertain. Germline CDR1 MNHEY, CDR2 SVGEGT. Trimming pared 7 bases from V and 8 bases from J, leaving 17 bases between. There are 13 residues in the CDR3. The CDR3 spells CASNPDSSRGYTF. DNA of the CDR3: TGTGCCAGCAACCCGGACTCATCTAGGGGCTACACCTTC.

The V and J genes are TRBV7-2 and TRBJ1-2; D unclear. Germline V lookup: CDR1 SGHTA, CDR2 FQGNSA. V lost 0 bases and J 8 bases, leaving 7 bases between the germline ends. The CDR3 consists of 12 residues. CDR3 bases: TGTGCCAGCAGCTTAGCGGCTGAAGGCTACACCTTC. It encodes CASSLAAEGYTF.

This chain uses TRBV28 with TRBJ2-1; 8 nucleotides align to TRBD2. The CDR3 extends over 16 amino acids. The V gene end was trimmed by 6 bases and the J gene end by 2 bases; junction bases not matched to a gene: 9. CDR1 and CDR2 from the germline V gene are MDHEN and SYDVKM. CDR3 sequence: CASSPASGGTYNEQFF. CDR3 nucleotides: TGTGCCAGCAGCCCGGCCTCGGGGGGGACCTACAATGAGCAGTTCTTC. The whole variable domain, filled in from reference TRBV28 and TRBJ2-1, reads DVKVTQSSRYLVKRTGEKVFLECVQDMDHENMFWYRQDPGLGLRLIYFSYDVKMKEKGDIPEGYSVSREKKERFSLILESASTNQTSMYLCASSPASGGTYNEQFFGPGTRLTVL.

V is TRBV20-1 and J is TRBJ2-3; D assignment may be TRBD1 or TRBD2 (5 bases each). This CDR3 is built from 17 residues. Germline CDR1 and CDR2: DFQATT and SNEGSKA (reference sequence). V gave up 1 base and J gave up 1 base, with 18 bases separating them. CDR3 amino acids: CSARGGPKRGGTDTQYF. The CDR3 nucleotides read TGCAGTGCTAGAGGGGGACCTAAACGGGGTGGCACAGATACGCAGTATTTT.

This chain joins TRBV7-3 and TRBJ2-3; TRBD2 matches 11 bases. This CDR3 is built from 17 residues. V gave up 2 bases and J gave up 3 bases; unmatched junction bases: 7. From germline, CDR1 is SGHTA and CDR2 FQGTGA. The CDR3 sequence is CASSLGRLAGGTDTQYF. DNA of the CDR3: TGTGCCAGCAGCTTAGGGCGCCTAGCGGGGGGAACAGATACGCAGTATTTT.

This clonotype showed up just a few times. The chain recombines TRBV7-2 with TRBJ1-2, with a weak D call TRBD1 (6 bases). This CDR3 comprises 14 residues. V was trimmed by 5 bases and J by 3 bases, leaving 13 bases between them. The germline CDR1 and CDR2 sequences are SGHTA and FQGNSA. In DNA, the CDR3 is TGTGCCAGCAGCACCCCAGGGGTAGACTATGGCTACACCTTC. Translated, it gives CASSTPGVDYGYTF.

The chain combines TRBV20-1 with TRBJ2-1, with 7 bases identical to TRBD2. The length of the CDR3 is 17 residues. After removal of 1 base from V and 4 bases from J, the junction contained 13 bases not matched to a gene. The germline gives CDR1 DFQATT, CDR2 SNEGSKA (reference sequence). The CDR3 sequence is CSARVHSGAGLYNEQFF. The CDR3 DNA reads TGCAGTGCTAGAGTTCACAGTGGAGCGGGGCTATACAATGAGCAGTTCTTC.